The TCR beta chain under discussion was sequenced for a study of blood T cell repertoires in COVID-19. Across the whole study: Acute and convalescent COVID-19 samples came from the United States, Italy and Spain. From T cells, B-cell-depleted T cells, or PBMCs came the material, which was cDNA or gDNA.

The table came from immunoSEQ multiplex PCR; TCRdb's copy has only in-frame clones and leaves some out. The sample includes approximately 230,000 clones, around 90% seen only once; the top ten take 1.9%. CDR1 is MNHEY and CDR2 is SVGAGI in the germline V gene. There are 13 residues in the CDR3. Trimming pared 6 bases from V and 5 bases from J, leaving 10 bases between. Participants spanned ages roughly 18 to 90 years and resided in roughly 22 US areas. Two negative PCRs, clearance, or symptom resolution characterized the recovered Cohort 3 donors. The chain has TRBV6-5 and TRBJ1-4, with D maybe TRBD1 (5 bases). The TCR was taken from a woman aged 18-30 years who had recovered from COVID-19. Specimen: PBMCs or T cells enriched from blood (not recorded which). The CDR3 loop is CASREGRNEKLFF. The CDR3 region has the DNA TGTGCCAGCAGGGAGGGGCGGAATGAAAAACTGTTTTTT.